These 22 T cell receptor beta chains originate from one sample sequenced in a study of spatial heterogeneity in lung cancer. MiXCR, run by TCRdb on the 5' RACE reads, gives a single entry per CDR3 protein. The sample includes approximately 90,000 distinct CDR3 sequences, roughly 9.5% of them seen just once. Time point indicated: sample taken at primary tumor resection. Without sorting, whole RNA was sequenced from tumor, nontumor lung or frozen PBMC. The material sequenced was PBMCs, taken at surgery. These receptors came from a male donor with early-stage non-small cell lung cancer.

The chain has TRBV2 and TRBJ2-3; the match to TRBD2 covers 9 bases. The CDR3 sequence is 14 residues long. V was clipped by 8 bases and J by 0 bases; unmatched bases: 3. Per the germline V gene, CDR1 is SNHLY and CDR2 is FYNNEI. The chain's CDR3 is CASCLAGSTDTQYF. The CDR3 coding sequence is TGTGCCAGCTGCCTAGCGGGGAGCACAGATACGCAGTATTTT.

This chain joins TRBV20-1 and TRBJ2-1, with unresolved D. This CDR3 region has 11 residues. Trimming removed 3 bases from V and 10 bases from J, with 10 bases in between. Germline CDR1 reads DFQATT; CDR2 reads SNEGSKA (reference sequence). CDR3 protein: CSARAQAEQFF. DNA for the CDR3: TGCAGTGCTAGGGCCCAGGCGGAGCAGTTCTTC.

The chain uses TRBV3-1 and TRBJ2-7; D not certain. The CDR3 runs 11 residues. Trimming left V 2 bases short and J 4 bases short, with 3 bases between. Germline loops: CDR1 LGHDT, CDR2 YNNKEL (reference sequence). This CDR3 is CASSQRYEQYF. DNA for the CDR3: TGTGCCAGCAGCCAAAGGTACGAGCAGTACTTC.

The CDR3 is CASSTLASADTQYF. The CDR3 DNA is TGTGCCAGCAGTACACTAGCGTCCGCAGATACGCAGTATTTT. The gene calls are TRBV28 and TRBJ2-3; 7 bases line up with TRBD2. Germline values: CDR1 MDHEN, CDR2 SYDVKM. Trimming at V came to 5 bases and at J to 4 bases, leaving 6 bases not matched to a gene. The CDR3 sequence is 14 residues long. Filled out from reference TRBV28 and TRBJ2-3, the complete variable domain reads DVKVTQSSRYLVKRTGEKVFLECVQDMDHENMFWYRQDPGLGLRLIYFSYDVKMKEKGDIPEGYSVSREKKERFSLILESASTNQTSMYLCASSTLASADTQYFGPGTRLTVL.

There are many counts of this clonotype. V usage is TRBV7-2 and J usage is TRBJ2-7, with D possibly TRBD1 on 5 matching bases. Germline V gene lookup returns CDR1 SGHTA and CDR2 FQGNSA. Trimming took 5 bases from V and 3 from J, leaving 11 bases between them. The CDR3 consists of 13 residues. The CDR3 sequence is CASSRGQIYEQYF. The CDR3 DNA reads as TGTGCCAGCAGCCGCGGACAAATCTACGAGCAGTACTTC.

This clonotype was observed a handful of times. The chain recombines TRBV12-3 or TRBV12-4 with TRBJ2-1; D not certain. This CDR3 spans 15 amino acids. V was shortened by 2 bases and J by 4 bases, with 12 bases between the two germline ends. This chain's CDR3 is CASSLLSAPYNEQFF. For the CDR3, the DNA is TGTGCCAGCAGTTTATTGTCAGCCCCATACAATGAGCAGTTCTTC.

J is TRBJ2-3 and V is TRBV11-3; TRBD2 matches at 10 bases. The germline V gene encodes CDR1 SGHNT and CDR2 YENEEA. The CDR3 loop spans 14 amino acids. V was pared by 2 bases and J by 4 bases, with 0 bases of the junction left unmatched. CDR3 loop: CASSLTSGADTQYF. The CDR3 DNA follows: TGTGCCAGCAGCTTAACTAGCGGGGCAGATACGCAGTATTTT.

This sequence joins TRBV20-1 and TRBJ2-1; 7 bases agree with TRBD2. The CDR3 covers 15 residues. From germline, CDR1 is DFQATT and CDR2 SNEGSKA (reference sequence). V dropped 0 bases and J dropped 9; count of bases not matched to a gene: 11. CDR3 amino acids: CSARDRREGLVEQFF. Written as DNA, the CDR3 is TGCAGTGCTAGAGATCGCAGGGAGGGGTTAGTTGAGCAGTTCTTC.

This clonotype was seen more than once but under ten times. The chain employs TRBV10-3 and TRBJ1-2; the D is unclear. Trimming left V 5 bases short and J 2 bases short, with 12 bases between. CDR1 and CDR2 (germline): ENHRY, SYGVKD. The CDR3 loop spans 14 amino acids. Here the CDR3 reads CAISRTESNYGYTF. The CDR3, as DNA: TGTGCCATCAGTCGGACTGAGTCCAACTATGGCTACACCTTC.

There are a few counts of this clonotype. The CDR3 here is CASSLGTGANVLTF. In DNA, the CDR3 is TGTGCCAGCAGCTTAGGGACTGGGGCCAACGTCCTGACTTTC. The chain has TRBV7-2 and TRBJ2-6; D remains ambiguous. Germline CDR1 reads SGHTA; CDR2 reads FQGNSA. Trimming removed 1 base from V and 2 bases from J, with 3 bases in between. The CDR3 sequence is 14 residues long.

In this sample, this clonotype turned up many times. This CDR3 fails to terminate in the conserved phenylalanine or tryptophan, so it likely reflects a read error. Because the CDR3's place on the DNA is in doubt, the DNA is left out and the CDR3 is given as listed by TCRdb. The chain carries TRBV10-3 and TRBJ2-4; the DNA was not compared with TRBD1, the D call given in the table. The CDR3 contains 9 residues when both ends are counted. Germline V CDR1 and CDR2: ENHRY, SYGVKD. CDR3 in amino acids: CAISEDRVL.

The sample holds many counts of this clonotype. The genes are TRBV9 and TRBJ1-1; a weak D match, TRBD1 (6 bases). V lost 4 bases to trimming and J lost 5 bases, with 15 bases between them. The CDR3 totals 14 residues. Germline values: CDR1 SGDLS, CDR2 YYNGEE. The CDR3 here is CASSPLSGTTEAFF. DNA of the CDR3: TGTGCCAGCAGCCCCCTCTCCGGGACAACTGAAGCTTTCTTT.

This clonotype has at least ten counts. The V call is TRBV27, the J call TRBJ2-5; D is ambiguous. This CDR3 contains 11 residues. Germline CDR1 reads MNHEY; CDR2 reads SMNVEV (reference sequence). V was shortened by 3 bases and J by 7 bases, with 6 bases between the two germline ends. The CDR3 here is CASSFLGTQYF. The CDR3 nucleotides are TGTGCCAGCAGTTTTCTCGGGACCCAGTACTTC.

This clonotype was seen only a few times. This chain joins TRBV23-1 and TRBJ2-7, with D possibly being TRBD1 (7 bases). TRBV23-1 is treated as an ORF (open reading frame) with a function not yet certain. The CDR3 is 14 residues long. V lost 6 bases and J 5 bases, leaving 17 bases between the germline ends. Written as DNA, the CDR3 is TGCGCCAGCAGACCGGGGCCAGGGGGGAACGAGCAGTACTTC. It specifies CASRPGPGGNEQYF.

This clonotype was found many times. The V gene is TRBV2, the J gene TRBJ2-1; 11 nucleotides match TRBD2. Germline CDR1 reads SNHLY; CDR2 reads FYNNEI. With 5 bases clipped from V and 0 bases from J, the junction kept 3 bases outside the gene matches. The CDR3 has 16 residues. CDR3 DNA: TGTGCCAGCAGTCATACTAGCGGGAGCTCCTACAATGAGCAGTTCTTC. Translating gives CASSHTSGSSYNEQFF.

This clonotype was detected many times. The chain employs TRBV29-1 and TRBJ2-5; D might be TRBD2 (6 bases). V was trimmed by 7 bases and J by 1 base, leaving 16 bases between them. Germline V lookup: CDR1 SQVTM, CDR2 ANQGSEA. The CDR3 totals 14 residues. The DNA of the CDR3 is TGCAGCGCCTGGGAGGTGGCCAGCCAAGAGACCCAGTACTTC. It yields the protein CSAWEVASQETQYF. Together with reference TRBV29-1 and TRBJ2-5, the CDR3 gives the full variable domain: SAVISQKPSRDICQRGTSLTIQCQVDSQVTMMFWYRQQPGQSLTLIATANQGSEATYESGFVIDKFPISRPNLTFSTLTVSNMSPEDSSIYLCSAWEVASQETQYFGPGTRLLVL.

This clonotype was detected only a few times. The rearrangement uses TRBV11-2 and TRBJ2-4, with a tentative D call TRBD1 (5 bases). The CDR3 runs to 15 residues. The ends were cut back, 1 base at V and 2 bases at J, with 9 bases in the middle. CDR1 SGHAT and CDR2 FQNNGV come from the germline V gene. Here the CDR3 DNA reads TGTGCCAGCAGCTTAGGCCCAGGGACCAAAAACATTCAGTACTTC. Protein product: CASSLGPGTKNIQYF.

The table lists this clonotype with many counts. This CDR3 is CSARTGGESSPLHF. Here the CDR3 DNA reads TGCAGCGCACGGACAGGGGGCGAAAGTTCACCCCTCCACTTT. The chain combines TRBV29-1 with TRBJ1-6; the match to TRBD1 covers 11 bases. The CDR3 runs 14 residues. The V segment lost 7 bases and the J segment 9 bases; nucleotides outside the gene matches: 8. CDR1 SQVTM and CDR2 ANQGSEA come from the germline V gene.

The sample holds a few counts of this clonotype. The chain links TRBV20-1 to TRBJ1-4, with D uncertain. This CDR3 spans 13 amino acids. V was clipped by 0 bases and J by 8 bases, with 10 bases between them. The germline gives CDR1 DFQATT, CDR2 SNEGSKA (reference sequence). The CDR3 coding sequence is TGCAGTGCTAGAGAGGGCCCGGAAGAAAAACTGTTTTTT. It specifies CSAREGPEEKLFF.

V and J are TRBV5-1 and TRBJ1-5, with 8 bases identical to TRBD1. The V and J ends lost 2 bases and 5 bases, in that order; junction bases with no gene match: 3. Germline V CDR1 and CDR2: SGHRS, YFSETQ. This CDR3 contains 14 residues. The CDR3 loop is CASSLGDRHQPQHF. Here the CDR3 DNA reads TGCGCCAGCAGCTTAGGGGACAGGCATCAGCCCCAGCATTTT.

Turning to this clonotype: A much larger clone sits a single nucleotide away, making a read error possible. CDR3 residues: CASRPGLVGYTF. The CDR3, as DNA: TGTGCCAGCAGGCCGGGTCTCGTTGGCTACACCTTC. The rearrangement links TRBV2 to TRBJ1-2; D is ambiguous. The CDR3 is 12 amino acids. The V end lost 6 bases, the J end lost 7 bases, and 12 bases lay between the germline ends. Germline values: CDR1 SNHLY, CDR2 FYNNEI.

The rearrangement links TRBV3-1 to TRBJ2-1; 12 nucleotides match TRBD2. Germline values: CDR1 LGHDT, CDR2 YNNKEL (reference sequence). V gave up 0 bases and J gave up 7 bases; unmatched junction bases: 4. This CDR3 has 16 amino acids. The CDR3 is CASSQDRTSGINEQFF. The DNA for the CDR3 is TGTGCCAGCAGCCAAGATAGGACTAGCGGGATAAATGAGCAGTTCTTC.